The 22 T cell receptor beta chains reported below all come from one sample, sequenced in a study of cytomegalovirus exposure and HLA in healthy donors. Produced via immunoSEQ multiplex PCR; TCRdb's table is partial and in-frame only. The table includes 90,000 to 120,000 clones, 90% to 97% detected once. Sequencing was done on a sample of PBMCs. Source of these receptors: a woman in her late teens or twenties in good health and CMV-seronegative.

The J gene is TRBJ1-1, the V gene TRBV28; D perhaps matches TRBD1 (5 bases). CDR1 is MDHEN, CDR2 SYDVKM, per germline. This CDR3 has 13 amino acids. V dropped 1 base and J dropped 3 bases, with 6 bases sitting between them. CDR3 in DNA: TGTGCCAGCAGTTTATTGACAGACACTGAAGCTTTCTTT. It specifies CASSLLTDTEAFF.

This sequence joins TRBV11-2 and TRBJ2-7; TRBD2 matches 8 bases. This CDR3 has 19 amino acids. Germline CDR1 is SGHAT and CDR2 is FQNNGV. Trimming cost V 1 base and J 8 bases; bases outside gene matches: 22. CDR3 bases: TGTGCCAGCAGCTTAGTAACGGGGGTGAGGACTAGCCTTTCTACGAAGCAGTACTTC. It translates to CASSLVTGVRTSLSTKQYF.

CDR3: CASSVDVAGDNNEQFF. The DNA for the CDR3 is TGTGCCAGCAGCGTGGATGTAGCGGGAGACAACAATGAGCAGTTCTTC. The V and J genes are TRBV9 and TRBJ2-1; 9 bases line up with TRBD2. The CDR3 has 16 residues. V trimming: 2 bases; J trimming: 5 bases; junction bases outside the gene matches: 8. The germline V gene encodes CDR1 SGDLS and CDR2 YYNGEE.

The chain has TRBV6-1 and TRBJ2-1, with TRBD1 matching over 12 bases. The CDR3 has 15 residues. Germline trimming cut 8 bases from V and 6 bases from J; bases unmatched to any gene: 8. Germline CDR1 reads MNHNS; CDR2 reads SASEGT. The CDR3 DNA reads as TGTGCCAGCTCCAGGGGGACAGGGGGCCTCAATGAGCAGTTCTTC. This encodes CASSRGTGGLNEQFF.

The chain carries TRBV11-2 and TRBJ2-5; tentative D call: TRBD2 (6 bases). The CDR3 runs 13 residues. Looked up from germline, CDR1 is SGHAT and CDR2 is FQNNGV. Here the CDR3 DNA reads TGTGCTACGAATCCGGGCCCTCGGGAGTCCCAGTACTTC. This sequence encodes CATNPGPRESQYF. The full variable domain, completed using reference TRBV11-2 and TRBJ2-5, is EAGVAQSPRYKIIEKRQSVAFWCNPISGHATLYWYQQILGQGPKLLIQFQNNGVVDDSQLPKDRFSAERLKGVDSTLKIQPAKLEDSAVYLCATNPGPRESQYFGPGTRLLVL.

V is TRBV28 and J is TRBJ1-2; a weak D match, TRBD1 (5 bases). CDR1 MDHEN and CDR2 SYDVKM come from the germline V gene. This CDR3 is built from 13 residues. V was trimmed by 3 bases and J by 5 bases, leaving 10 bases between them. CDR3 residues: CASSLIGGYGYTF. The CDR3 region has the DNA TGTGCCAGCAGTTTGATCGGGGGGTATGGCTACACCTTC.

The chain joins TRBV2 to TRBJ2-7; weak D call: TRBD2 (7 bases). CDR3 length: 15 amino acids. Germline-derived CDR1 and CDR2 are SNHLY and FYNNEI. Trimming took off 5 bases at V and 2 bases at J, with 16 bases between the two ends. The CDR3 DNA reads TGTGCCAGCAGTCACGAGGGGGGGGCCGCCTACGAGCAGTACTTC. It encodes CASSHEGGAAYEQYF.

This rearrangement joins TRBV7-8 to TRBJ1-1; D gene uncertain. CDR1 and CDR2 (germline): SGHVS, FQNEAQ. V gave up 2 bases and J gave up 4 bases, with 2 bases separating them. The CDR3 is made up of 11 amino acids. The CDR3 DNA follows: TGTGCCAGCAGCTTACTCACTGAAGCTTTCTTT. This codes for CASSLLTEAFF.

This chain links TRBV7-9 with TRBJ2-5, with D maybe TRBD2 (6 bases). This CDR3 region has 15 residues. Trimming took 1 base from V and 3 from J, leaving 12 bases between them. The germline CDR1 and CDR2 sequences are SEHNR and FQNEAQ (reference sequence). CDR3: CASSLGLGLEETQYF. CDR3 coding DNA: TGTGCCAGCAGCTTAGGCCTGGGACTGGAAGAGACCCAGTACTTC.

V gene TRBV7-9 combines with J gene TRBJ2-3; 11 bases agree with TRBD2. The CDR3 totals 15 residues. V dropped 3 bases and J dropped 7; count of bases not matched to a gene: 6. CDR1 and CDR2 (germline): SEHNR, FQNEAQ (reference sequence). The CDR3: CASSFGSGGANTQYF. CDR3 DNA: TGTGCCAGCAGCTTCGGTAGCGGGGGGGCCAATACGCAGTATTTT.

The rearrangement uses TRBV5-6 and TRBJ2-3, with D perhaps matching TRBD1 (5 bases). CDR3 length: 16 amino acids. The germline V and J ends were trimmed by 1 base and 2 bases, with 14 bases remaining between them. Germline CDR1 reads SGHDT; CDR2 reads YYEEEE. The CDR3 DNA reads TGTGCCAGCAGCTTGCGCAGGGAATGGACCACAGATACGCAGTATTTT. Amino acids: CASSLRREWTTDTQYF.

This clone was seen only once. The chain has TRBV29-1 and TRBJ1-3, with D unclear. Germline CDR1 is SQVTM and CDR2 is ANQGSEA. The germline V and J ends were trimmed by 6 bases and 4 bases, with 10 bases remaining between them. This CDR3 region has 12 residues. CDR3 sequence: CSVAELGNTIYF. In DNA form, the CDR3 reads TGCAGCGTCGCCGAGCTAGGAAACACCATATATTTT.

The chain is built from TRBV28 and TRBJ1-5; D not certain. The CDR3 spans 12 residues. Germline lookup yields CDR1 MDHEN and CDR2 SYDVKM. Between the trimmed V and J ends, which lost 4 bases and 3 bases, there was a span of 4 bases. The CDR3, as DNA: TGTGCCAGCAGTTCAGACAATCAGCCCCAGCATTTT. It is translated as CASSSDNQPQHF.

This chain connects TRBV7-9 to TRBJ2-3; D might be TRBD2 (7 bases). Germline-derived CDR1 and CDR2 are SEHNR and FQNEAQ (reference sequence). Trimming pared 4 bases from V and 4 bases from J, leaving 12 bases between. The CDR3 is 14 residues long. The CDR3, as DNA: TGTGCCAGCAGCTCCTGGCGGGGGCCAGATACGCAGTATTTT. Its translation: CASSSWRGPDTQYF.

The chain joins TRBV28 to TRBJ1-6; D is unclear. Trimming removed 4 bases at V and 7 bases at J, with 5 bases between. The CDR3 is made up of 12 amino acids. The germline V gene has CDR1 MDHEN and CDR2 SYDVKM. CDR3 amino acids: CASSSRNSPLHF. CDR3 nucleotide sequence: TGTGCCAGCAGTTCTAGAAATTCACCCCTCCACTTT.

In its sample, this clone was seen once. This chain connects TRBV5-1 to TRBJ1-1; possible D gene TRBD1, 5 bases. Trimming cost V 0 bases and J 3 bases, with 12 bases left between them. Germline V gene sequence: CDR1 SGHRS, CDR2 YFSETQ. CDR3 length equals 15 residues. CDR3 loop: CASSLVTGPDTEAFF. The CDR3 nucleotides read TGCGCCAGCAGCTTGGTTACAGGCCCGGACACTGAAGCTTTCTTT. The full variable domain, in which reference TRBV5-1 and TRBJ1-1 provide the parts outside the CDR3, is KAGVTQTPRYLIKTRGQQVTLSCSPISGHRSVSWYQQTPGQGLQFLFEYFSETQRNKGNFPGRFSGRQFSNSRSEMNVSTLELGDSALYLCASSLVTGPDTEAFFGQGTRLTVV.

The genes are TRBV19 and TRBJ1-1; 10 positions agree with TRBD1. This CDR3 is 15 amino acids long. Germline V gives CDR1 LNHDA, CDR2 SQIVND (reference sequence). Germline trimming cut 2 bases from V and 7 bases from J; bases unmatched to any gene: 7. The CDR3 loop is CASSILSGTGVEAFF. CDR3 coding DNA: TGTGCCAGTAGTATACTCTCCGGGACAGGGGTTGAAGCTTTCTTT.

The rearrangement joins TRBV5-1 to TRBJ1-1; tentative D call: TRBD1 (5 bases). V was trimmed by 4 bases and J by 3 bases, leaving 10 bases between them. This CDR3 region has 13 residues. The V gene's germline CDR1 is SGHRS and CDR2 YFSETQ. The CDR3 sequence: CASSADSYTEAFF. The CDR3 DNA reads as TGCGCCAGCAGCGCTGACAGCTACACTGAAGCTTTCTTT.

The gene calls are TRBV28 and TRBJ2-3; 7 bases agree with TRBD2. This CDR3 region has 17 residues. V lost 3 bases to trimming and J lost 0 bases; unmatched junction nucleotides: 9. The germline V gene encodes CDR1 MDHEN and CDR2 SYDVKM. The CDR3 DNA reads TGTGCCAGCAGTTTCGGGAGCGGGGCAGATAGCACAGATACGCAGTATTTT. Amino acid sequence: CASSFGSGADSTDTQYF. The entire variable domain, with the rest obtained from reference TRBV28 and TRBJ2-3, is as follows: DVKVTQSSRYLVKRTGEKVFLECVQDMDHENMFWYRQDPGLGLRLIYFSYDVKMKEKGDIPEGYSVSREKKERFSLILESASTNQTSMYLCASSFGSGADSTDTQYFGPGTRLTVL.

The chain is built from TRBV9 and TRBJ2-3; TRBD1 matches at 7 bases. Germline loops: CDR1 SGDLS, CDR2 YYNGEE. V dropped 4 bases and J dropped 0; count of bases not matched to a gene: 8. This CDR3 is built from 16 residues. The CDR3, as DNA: TGTGCCAGCAGCTCACGGACAGGTCCGAGCACAGATACGCAGTATTTT. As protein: CASSSRTGPSTDTQYF.

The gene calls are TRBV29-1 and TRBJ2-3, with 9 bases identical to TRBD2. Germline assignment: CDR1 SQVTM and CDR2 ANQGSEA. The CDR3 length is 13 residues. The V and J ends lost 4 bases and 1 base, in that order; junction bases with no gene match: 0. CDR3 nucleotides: TGCAGCGTTGCTAGCGGGGGCACAGATACGCAGTATTTT. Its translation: CSVASGGTDTQYF.

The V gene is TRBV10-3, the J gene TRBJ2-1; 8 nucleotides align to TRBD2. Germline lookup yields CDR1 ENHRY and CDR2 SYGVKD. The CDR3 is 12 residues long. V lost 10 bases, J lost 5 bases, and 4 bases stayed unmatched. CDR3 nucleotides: TGTGCCACCGGGGGGGCCAACAATGAGCAGTTCTTC. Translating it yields CATGGANNEQFF.